This is a list of T cell receptor beta chains from one sample in a study of graft-versus-host responses after intestinal transplantation. Here immunoSEQ multiplex PCR was the method, and the copy in TCRdb shows in-frame clones only, minus some. There are tens of thousands of clones in the sample; 90% occur only once, and 0.11% lies in the top ten. Antigens for these TCRs are unknown. The sample in question was unstimulated CD4+ T cells sorted from spleen or lymph node cells, obtained before intestinal transplant. All receptors come from a human donor who received an intestinal transplant. CDR3s include the opening cysteine and the closing phenylalanine or tryptophan. The D gene is left open where the match is weak. Size values are once, few and many counts, or a class for expanded clones, and some rows have none.

V gene	clone size	J gene	CDR3 length	D gene	CDR3 DNA	CDR3 protein
TRBV6-1	-	TRBJ2-1	15	TRBD1	TGTGCCAGCAGCCCCCGCGGGGGGACAGGGGGTGAGCAGTTCTTC	CASSPRGGTGGEQFF
TRBV12-5	-	TRBJ2-5	16	TRBD1	TGTGCTAGTGGTTTGACTCCGGGACAGGGGTTTGAGACCCAGTACTTC	CASGLTPGQGFETQYF
TRBV10-3	-	TRBJ2-4	15	TRBD1	TGTGCCATCAGTAGGCAGCTGACAGGGCGGAACATTCAGTACTTC	CAISRQLTGRNIQYF
TRBV6-1	-	TRBJ2-5	14	TRBD2	TGTGCCGGCTCACTAGCGGGGGGGCCAGAGACCCAGTACTTC	CAGSLAGGPETQYF
TRBV7-9	-	TRBJ2-1	16	-	TGTGCCAGCAGCTTAGTCCCTCTAGCGAGGGACAATGAGCAGTTCTTC	CASSLVPLARDNEQFF
TRBV5-6	once	TRBJ2-2	15	-	TGTGCCAGCAGCCCCAGGGCCCCGGCTGCCGGGGAGCTGTTTTTT	CASSPRAPAAGELFF
TRBV4-1	-	TRBJ1-1	18	TRBD1	TGCGCCAGCAGCCAAGACCCGGGACAGCGGCGTGGGGGGACTGAAGCTTTCTTT	CASSQDPGQRRGGTEAFF
TRBV5-1	-	TRBJ2-7	13	-	TGCGCCAGCAGCACTAAGTCGGCCTACGAGCAGTGCTTC	CASSTKSAYEQCF
TRBV5-1	-	TRBJ2-1	15	TRBD2	TGCGCCAGCAGCTCGACGGGGGGTGGGTACAATGAGCAGTTCTTC	CASSSTGGGYNEQFF
TRBV28	-	TRBJ2-2	16	TRBD2	TGTGCCAGCACCCGGGGACTAGCGGCGAACACCGGGGAGCTGTTTTTT	CASTRGLAANTGELFF
TRBV6-5	few	TRBJ1-2	15	TRBD1	TGTGCCAGCAGCGAACAGGGGGCGGGTAACTATGGCTACACCTTC	CASSEQGAGNYGYTF
TRBV5-4	-	TRBJ2-3	16	TRBD2	TGTGCCAGCAGCAAAGGGACTAGCGGGTTCACAGATACGCAGTATTTT	CASSKGTSGFTDTQYF
TRBV18	-	TRBJ1-3	15	-	TGTGCCAGCTCACCACAACAGGGAGTTGGAAACACCATATATTTT	CASSPQQGVGNTIYF
TRBV9	-	TRBJ1-5	14	-	TGTGCCAGCAGCGTAGAGGGGGGCAATCAGCCCCAGCATTTT	CASSVEGGNQPQHF
TRBV6-6	-	TRBJ1-3	14	-	TGTGCCAGCATTACCCCGGGATCTGGAAACACCATATATTTT	CASITPGSGNTIYF
TRBV5-1	-	TRBJ2-1	14	TRBD2	TGCGCCAGCAGCCTTAGCGGGGGGTACAATGAGCAGTTCTTC	CASSLSGGYNEQFF
TRBV5-1	-	TRBJ1-4	12	-	TGCGCCAGCAGCCCTGGCCAACCACCGCTGTTTTTT	CASSPGQPPLFF
TRBV11-2	-	TRBJ2-7	13	-	TGTGCCAGCAGCCCGACTAGTTCCGTCGAGCAGTACTTC	CASSPTSSVEQYF
TRBV7-7	-	TRBJ1-2	14	-	TGTGCTAGCAGCTTCCCAGGTGCCGTATATGGCTACACCTTC	CASSFPGAVYGYTF
TRBV18	-	TRBJ1-2	14	-	TGTGCCAGCTCACCCGCAGTCGACACCTATGGCTACACCTTC	CASSPAVDTYGYTF
TRBV6-5	-	TRBJ2-7	13	-	TGTGCCAGCAGACCGACGGGGTACTACGAGCAGTACTTC	CASRPTGYYEQYF
TRBV20-1	-	TRBJ1-6	11	-	TGCAGTGCTCCGACAGGAACCACCCTCCACTTT	CSAPTGTTLHF
TRBV7-2	-	TRBJ2-5	15	TRBD2	TGTGCCAGCAGCGCCTCGGGACTAGCGGGAGAGACCCAGTACTTC	CASSASGLAGETQYF
TRBV18	-	TRBJ2-7	13	-	TGTGCCAGCTCACCGGACCCAGGGGCCGAGCAGTACTTC	CASSPDPGAEQYF
TRBV9	-	TRBJ2-5	14	-	TGTGCCAGCAGCCGGACGGGGGTCCAAGAGACCCAGTACTTC	CASSRTGVQETQYF
TRBV5-4	-	TRBJ2-1	15	TRBD2	TGTGCCAGCAGTCCTAGACTAGCGGAGAGCAATGAGCAGTTCTTC	CASSPRLAESNEQFF
TRBV10-3	-	TRBJ2-7	14	TRBD2	TGTGCCATCAGGGCTAGCGGGGGCCCCTACGAGCAGTACTTC	CAIRASGGPYEQYF
TRBV5-1	-	TRBJ1-3	17	-	TGCGCCAGCAGCTTAAGCGGGACTCCGAGCTCTGGAAACACCATATATTTT	CASSLSGTPSSGNTIYF
TRBV2	-	TRBJ1-1	14	TRBD1	TGTGCCAGCAGTCTACAGGGGGCGTACACTGAAGCTTTCTTT	CASSLQGAYTEAFF
TRBV27	-	TRBJ1-1	15	TRBD1	TGTGCCAGCAGTTTGGGGCCGGGACAGGGGGCATATGCTTTCTTT	CASSLGPGQGAYAFF
TRBV5-4	-	TRBJ1-2	13	TRBD1	TGTGCCAGCAGCCAACCGGACAGGGCGCAGGGCACCTTC	CASSQPDRAQGTF
TRBV7-3	once	TRBJ1-5	17	TRBD1	TGTGCCTTGCTCGCAGGACAGGGGCTAACTTTTGATCAGCCCCAGCATTTT	CALLAGQGLTFDQPQHF
TRBV9	-	TRBJ2-2	17	TRBD1	TGTGCCAGCAGCGTAAGTCCGGGGACAGGGGACACCGGGGAGCTGTTTTTT	CASSVSPGTGDTGELFF
TRBV13	-	TRBJ2-1	12	TRBD2	TGTGCCAGCAGCCTGAGCGGGGGTGAGCAGTTCTTC	CASSLSGGEQFF
TRBV9	-	TRBJ2-3	14	TRBD2	TGTGCCAGCAGCGTAACTAGCGGGGCAGATACGCAGTATTTT	CASSVTSGADTQYF
TRBV19	-	TRBJ1-5	16	-	TGTGCCAGTAAACTGAACCAGGGTTCTCGCAATCAGCCCCAGCATTTT	CASKLNQGSRNQPQHF
TRBV9	-	TRBJ2-5	18	TRBD2	TGTGCCAGCAGCGTAGGGGTTAGCGGGGGACCGTACCAAGAGACCCAGTACTTC	CASSVGVSGGPYQETQYF
TRBV6-6	-	TRBJ1-3	15	-	TGTGCCAGCAGCCCACCAGGGGCATCTGGAAACACCATATATTTT	CASSPPGASGNTIYF
TRBV4-2	few	TRBJ2-3	13	TRBD2	TGTGCCAGCAGTCTGAGCGGGGAGAATACGCAGTATTTT	CASSLSGENTQYF
TRBV5-4	-	TRBJ2-3	16	-	TGTGCCAGCAGTCTCACCGGGACTGGGTACACAGATACGCAGTATTTT	CASSLTGTGYTDTQYF
TRBV6-5	-	TRBJ1-2	14	TRBD1	TGTGCCAGCAGGCAACAGGGGCCTGGCGTGGGCTACACCTTC	CASRQQGPGVGYTF
TRBV28	-	TRBJ1-3	14	-	TGTGCCAGCAGTTCCGCAGGGGTGGGAAACACCATATATTTT	CASSSAGVGNTIYF
TRBV6-5	-	TRBJ1-2	15	TRBD1	TGTGCCAGCAGTTCGAGAATACAGGGGAACTATGGCTACACCTTC	CASSSRIQGNYGYTF
TRBV15	-	TRBJ1-5	15	-	TGTGCCACCAGCAGAACCGGGGGAGGCAATCAGCCCCAGCATTTT	CATSRTGGGNQPQHF
TRBV7-3	-	TRBJ2-2	13	-	TGTGCCAGCAGCCTACAGGGAACCGGGGAGCTGTTTTTT	CASSLQGTGELFF
TRBV6-5	-	TRBJ1-1	13	-	TGTGCCAGCACCCAACGGGGGGCCTCTGAAGCTTTCTTT	CASTQRGASEAFF
TRBV12-5	-	TRBJ1-5	13	-	TGTGCTAGTGGCATGACGGACTATCAGCCCCAGCATTTT	CASGMTDYQPQHF
TRBV5-1	-	TRBJ2-2	15	TRBD2	TGCGCCAGCAGCTTGGAATTAGCGGGGACCGGGGAGCTGTTTTTT	CASSLELAGTGELFF
TRBV7-3	-	TRBJ1-2	13	-	TGTGCCAGCAGGGGCCCGGGAGAGTATGGCTACACCTTC	CASRGPGEYGYTF
TRBV7-7	few	TRBJ2-7	13	-	TGTGCTAGCAGCTTAAGAGCCTCCTACGAGCAGTACTTC	CASSLRASYEQYF
TRBV9	-	TRBJ2-5	13	-	TGTGCCAGCGGGTCCGGGAAAGGGGAGACCCAGTACTTC	CASGSGKGETQYF
TRBV5-1	once	TRBJ2-7	15	-	TGCGCCAGCAGTAAAACAGGGTCCAGCTCCTACGAGCAGTACTTC	CASSKTGSSSYEQYF
TRBV5-1	-	TRBJ2-7	15	-	TGCGCCAGCAGCTTGGGCGGGGTGAGCTCCTACGAGCAGTACTTC	CASSLGGVSSYEQYF
TRBV29-1	-	TRBJ2-3	14	-	TGCAGCGTTGCCCTAGCGAGTAGCACAGATACGCAGTATTTT	CSVALASSTDTQYF
TRBV6-6	-	TRBJ2-5	15	TRBD2	TGTGCCAGCAGTTACCCGGGACTAGGTTCCGAGACCCAGTACTTC	CASSYPGLGSETQYF
TRBV6-1	once	TRBJ2-7	13	-	TGTGCCAGCAGGGAGGCCGCCCACTACGAGCAGTACTTC	CASREAAHYEQYF
TRBV5-1	-	TRBJ2-1	15	-	TGCGCCAGCAGCTTGGAAGTGGGTTACAGGAATGAGCAGTTCTTC	CASSLEVGYRNEQFF
TRBV6-5	-	TRBJ2-7	12	-	TGTGCCAGCAGTTACGTAAGGGGCGAGCAGTACTTC	CASSYVRGEQYF
TRBV5-1	-	TRBJ2-7	14	-	TGCGCCAGCAGCTTGGTCGGTAGCCTCTACGAGCAGTACTTC	CASSLVGSLYEQYF
TRBV11-2	-	TRBJ2-7	15	TRBD1	TGTGCCAGCATCAACCCGGGACAGGGAGTCTACGAGCAGTACTTC	CASINPGQGVYEQYF